Listed here are 22 T cell receptor beta chains from one sample, sequenced in a study of blood T cell repertoires in COVID-19 (dated by TCRdb to between 2020 and 2021). Library preparation was by the immunoSEQ multiplex PCR assay. TCRdb took over this immuneACCESS table, retaining in-frame rearrangements with V and J assigned. Such tables are incomplete; in checked studies, under half of the missing clones stem from an unresolved V gene, and the remainder is unexplained. The sample profile shows 250,000 or so clones; about 89% of them were found once. The ten largest clonotypes hold under 3% of the sample. Material: PBMCs or T cells enriched from blood (not recorded which). The receptors here all came from a woman aged 18-30 years who had recovered from COVID-19.

The V call is TRBV12-3 or TRBV12-4, the J call TRBJ1-2, with 10 bases identical to TRBD1. J gave up 8 bases and V 6 bases, and 6 bases lay outside the gene matches. This CDR3 is built from 13 residues. The CDR3 loop is CASSRQGAVGYTF. The CDR3 DNA reads as TGTGCCAGCAGCCGACAGGGGGCGGTAGGCTACACCTTC.

The genes are TRBV16 and TRBJ2-7, with D possibly being TRBD1 (6 bases). Trimming removed 5 bases at V and 4 bases at J, with 12 bases between. Germline CDR1 reads KGHSY; CDR2 reads FQNENV. The CDR3 length is 13 residues. The CDR3 DNA reads TGTGCCAGCAGCGACGACAGGTTTTACGAGCAGTACTTC. This encodes CASSDDRFYEQYF. Looking up the rest from reference TRBV16 and TRBJ2-7 gives the full variable domain: GEEVAQTPKHLVRGEGQKAKLYCAPIKGHSYVFWYQQVLKNEFKFLISFQNENVFDETGMPKERFSAKCLPNSPCSLEIQATKLEDSAVYFCASSDDRFYEQYFGPGTRLTVT.

V is TRBV10-2 and J is TRBJ2-3; tentatively, D is TRBD1 (6 bases). The germline V and J ends were trimmed by 4 bases and 5 bases, with 16 bases remaining between them. The CDR3 extends over 15 amino acids. CDR1 WSHSY and CDR2 SAAADI come from the germline V gene. The CDR3 protein is CASSGGHLYEDTQYF. The CDR3 nucleotides read TGCGCCAGCAGTGGGGGACACCTTTATGAAGATACGCAGTATTTT.

The chain links TRBV9 to TRBJ1-1; 7 nucleotides align to TRBD1. Germline CDR1 reads SGDLS; CDR2 reads YYNGEE. The CDR3 sequence is 17 residues long. V lost 4 bases to trimming and J lost 5 bases; unmatched junction nucleotides: 17. CDR3 amino acids: CASSPTERQGGGTEAFF. CDR3 nucleotides: TGTGCCAGCAGCCCGACTGAGCGACAGGGTGGGGGGACTGAAGCTTTCTTT.

The chain uses TRBV10-1 and TRBJ2-5; D might be TRBD2 (6 bases). Trimming left V 0 bases short and J 1 base short, with 6 bases between. The CDR3 extends over 14 amino acids. Germline V gives CDR1 WNHNN, CDR2 SYGVQD (reference sequence). The CDR3 is CASSESSGQETQYF. In DNA, the CDR3 is TGCGCCAGCAGTGAGTCTAGCGGCCAAGAGACCCAGTACTTC.

CDR3 coding DNA: TGTGCTAGTGGTCCCCCCCCCGCGAAGGGGACAGGAAACTACGAGCAGTACTTC. It is translated as CASGPPPAKGTGNYEQYF. This chain links TRBV12-5 with TRBJ2-7, with 8 bases aligning to TRBD1. CDR3 size: 18 residues. Germline CDR1 is LGHNT and CDR2 is FRNRAP. The junction had 18 bases not matched to a gene; V was cut back by 5 bases and J by 3 bases.

DNA of the CDR3: TGTGCCAGTAGTACCGACAGGGTCAACAATGAGCAGTTCTTC. Residues: CASSTDRVNNEQFF. The chain is built from TRBV19 and TRBJ2-1; 7 bases are a match to TRBD1. This CDR3 region has 14 residues. Germline CDR1 LNHDA, CDR2 SQIVND (reference sequence). J gave up 5 bases and V 4 bases, and 5 bases lay outside the gene matches.

The chain joins TRBV7-9 to TRBJ1-2, with 10 nucleotides matching TRBD1. This CDR3 is built from 15 residues. Germline V lookup: CDR1 SEHNR, CDR2 FQNEAQ (reference sequence). Trimming removed 0 bases from V and 8 bases from J; junction bases left unmatched: 6. CDR3 nucleotides: TGTGCCAGCAGCTTAGCGACAGGGGGCGCGGGCGGCTACACCTTC. Protein sequence: CASSLATGGAGGYTF.

CDR3 nucleotides: TGTGCCAGCAGCAAAGGGGGGGCAAAAGAGCAGTTCTTC. Residues: CASSKGGAKEQFF. This chain links TRBV6-5 with TRBJ2-1; possibly TRBD2 for D (7 bases). Per germline, CDR1 MNHEY and CDR2 SVGAGI. Trimming shortened V by 6 bases and J by 10 bases, and 16 bases separated the two germline ends. The CDR3 consists of 13 residues.

This clone was observed a single time. The genes are TRBV13 and TRBJ2-7; 10 bases match TRBD2. The CDR3 spans 18 residues. Per the germline V gene, CDR1 is PRHDT and CDR2 is FYEKMQ (reference sequence). With V trimmed by 0 bases and J by 4 bases, 12 bases remained unmatched. The CDR3: CASSLGLAGDSFSYEQYF. CDR3 DNA: TGTGCCAGCAGCTTAGGCCTAGCGGGGGACTCCTTTTCTTACGAGCAGTACTTC.

The chain joins TRBV2 to TRBJ1-6; D is unresolved. V was cut by 6 bases and J by 7 bases, with 16 bases left in between. This CDR3 spans 15 amino acids. CDR1 is SNHLY and CDR2 is FYNNEI in the germline V gene. DNA for the CDR3: TGTGCCAGCAGAGTGAATGTACAGAGCAATTCACCCCTCCACTTT. It encodes CASRVNVQSNSPLHF.

This chain connects TRBV7-8 to TRBJ2-7; 7 nucleotides agree with TRBD2. The CDR3 consists of 16 residues. Looked up from germline, CDR1 is SGHVS and CDR2 is FQNEAQ. Trimming took 1 base from V and 0 from J; bases not matched to a gene: 6. The CDR3 region is CASSLVKGGSSYEQYF. The CDR3 DNA sequence: TGTGCCAGCAGCTTAGTGAAGGGCGGGAGCTCCTACGAGCAGTACTTC.

This chain joins TRBV19 and TRBJ2-3, with 15 bases matching TRBD2. With 6 bases clipped from V and 5 bases from J, the junction kept 3 bases outside the gene matches. The length of the CDR3 is 15 residues. Germline V gene sequence: CDR1 LNHDA, CDR2 SQIVND (reference sequence). The CDR3: CASSAGLAGGDTQYF. The CDR3 bases are TGTGCCAGTAGCGCGGGACTAGCGGGGGGAGATACGCAGTATTTT. The complete variable domain, with remaining parts taken from reference TRBV19 and TRBJ2-3, reads DGGITQSPKYLFRKEGQNVTLSCEQNLNHDAMYWYRQDPGQGLRLIYYSQIVNDFQKGDIAEGYSVSREKKESFPLTVTSAQKNPTAFYLCASSAGLAGGDTQYFGPGTRLTVL.

In DNA, the CDR3 is TGTGCCAGCAGTGGCGCCGGGACAAACACCGGGGAGCTGTTTTTT. It specifies CASSGAGTNTGELFF. V usage is TRBV2 and J usage is TRBJ2-2; possible D gene TRBD1, 6 bases. Germline V gene data show CDR1 as SNHLY and CDR2 as FYNNEI. The length of the CDR3 is 15 residues. Trimming removed 4 bases at V and 2 bases at J, with 11 bases between. Complete variable domain (other parts from reference TRBV2 and TRBJ2-2): EPEVTQTPSHQVTQMGQEVILRCVPISNHLYFYWYRQILGQKVEFLVSFYNNEISEKSEIFDDQFSVERPDGSNFTLKIRSTKLEDSAMYFCASSGAGTNTGELFFGEGSRLTVL.

The rearrangement links TRBV19 to TRBJ2-1, with D possibly being TRBD1 (6 bases). The CDR3 covers 17 residues. Trimming took off 4 bases at V and 2 bases at J, with 18 bases between the two ends. In germline, CDR1 is LNHDA, CDR2 SQIVND (reference sequence). CDR3 protein: CASSNADLGAAYNEQFF. The CDR3 region has the DNA TGTGCCAGTAGTAACGCCGATTTGGGGGCTGCCTACAATGAGCAGTTCTTC.

The genes are TRBV30 and TRBJ2-2; D remains ambiguous. Germline values: CDR1 GTSNPN, CDR2 SVGIG (reference sequence). This CDR3 region has 15 residues. V was shortened by 1 base and J by 7 bases, with 16 bases between the two germline ends. CDR3 sequence: CAWSATPYVGGELFF. CDR3 nucleotide sequence: TGTGCCTGGAGTGCTACGCCCTACGTCGGCGGGGAGCTGTTTTTT.

The V gene is TRBV9, the J gene TRBJ1-2; D is unresolved. From germline, CDR1 is SGDLS and CDR2 YYNGEE. V was pared by 4 bases and J by 0 bases, with 13 bases between. The CDR3 runs 15 residues. This chain's CDR3 is CASSTRNGANYGYTF. CDR3 in DNA: TGTGCCAGCAGCACCCGAAACGGGGCTAACTATGGCTACACCTTC.

This clone came up a few times. The rearrangement joins TRBV30 to TRBJ1-2, with a possible D match to TRBD1 (6 bases). V dropped 2 bases and J dropped 13 bases, with 17 bases sitting between them. This CDR3 comprises 12 residues. Germline V lookup: CDR1 GTSNPN, CDR2 SVGIG (reference sequence). This CDR3 is CAWSPRTAPSTF. The CDR3 nucleotides are TGTGCCTGGAGTCCACGGACAGCCCCGAGCACCTTC.

The CDR3 loop reads CASSPGMTGWYGYTF. The CDR3 bases are TGTGCCAGCAGCCCCGGGATGACAGGGTGGTATGGCTACACCTTC. The J gene is TRBJ1-2, the V gene TRBV6-5; 7 bases match TRBD1. Germline V gene data show CDR1 as MNHEY and CDR2 as SVGAGI. After removal of 6 bases from V and 5 bases from J, the junction contained 12 bases not matched to a gene. This CDR3 region has 15 residues.

This clone has just a few counts. The genes are TRBV3-1 (or the pseudogene TRBV3-2) and TRBJ2-3; D is perhaps TRBD2 (6 bases). Germline loops: CDR1 LGHDT, CDR2 YNNKEL (reference sequence). The CDR3 contains 12 residues. V shed 8 bases and J shed 2 bases, with 8 bases lying between them. The CDR3 region is CASGGNTDTQYF. CDR3 DNA: TGTGCCAGCGGGGGGAACACAGATACGCAGTATTTT.

The chain employs TRBV27 and TRBJ2-1; D possibly corresponds to TRBD2 (5 bases). V was shortened by 2 bases and J by 0 bases, with 5 bases between the two germline ends. This CDR3 has 14 amino acids. Germline CDR1 is MNHEY and CDR2 is SMNVEV (reference sequence). DNA of the CDR3: TGTGCCAGCAGTTTAGGGAGCTCCTACAATGAGCAGTTCTTC. Its translation: CASSLGSSYNEQFF.

This clone appeared a few times. The rearrangement links TRBV5-1 to TRBJ2-7; 7 positions match TRBD1. The ends lost 3 bases at V and 3 bases at J; junction bases unmatched: 9. Germline values: CDR1 SGHRS, CDR2 YFSETQ. CDR3 length: 15 residues. CDR3 sequence (DNA): TGCGCCAGCAGCTGGACGGCTCAGGGGGACTACGAGCAGTACTTC. Translation: CASSWTAQGDYEQYF.